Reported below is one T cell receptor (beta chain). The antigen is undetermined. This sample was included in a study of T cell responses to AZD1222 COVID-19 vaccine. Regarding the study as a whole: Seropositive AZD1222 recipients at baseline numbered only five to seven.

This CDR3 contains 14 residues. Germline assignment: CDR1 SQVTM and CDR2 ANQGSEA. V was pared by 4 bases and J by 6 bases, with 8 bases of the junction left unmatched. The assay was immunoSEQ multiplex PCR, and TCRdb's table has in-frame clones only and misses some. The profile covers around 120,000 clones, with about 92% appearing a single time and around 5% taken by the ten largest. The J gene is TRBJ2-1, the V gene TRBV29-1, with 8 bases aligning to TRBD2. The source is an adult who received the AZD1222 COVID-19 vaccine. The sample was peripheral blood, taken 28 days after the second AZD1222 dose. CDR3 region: CSVAPGGPGNEQFF. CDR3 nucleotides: TGCAGCGTTGCGCCGGGAGGGCCTGGCAATGAGCAGTTCTTC.